This entry lists 24 T cell receptor beta chains sequenced from one sample in a study of T cells in Graves' hyperthyroidism and ophthalmopathy. What was amplified from RNA transcripts were TCR beta CDR3 regions. The study used the HTBI primer set for a first-round RT-PCR of the TCR CDR3. One entry per CDR3 protein, called by TCRdb with MiXCR from the multiplex PCR reads. The sample gives some 620,000 distinct CDR3 sequences, 15% to 20% of which show up once; 3.5% to 4% is in the top ten. The sequenced material came from blood. The receptors were gathered from a woman aged 30 to 39 with Graves' hyperthyroidism.

Of note for this clonotype: This may come from a read error, since a much larger clone is one base off. V is TRBV7-2 and J is TRBJ2-5; 7 bases are a match to TRBD2. Unmatched junction bases numbered 7, after V lost 8 bases and J lost 4 bases. CDR1 and CDR2 from the germline V gene are SGHTA and FQGNSA. This CDR3 comprises 13 residues. The CDR3 DNA reads as TGTGCCAGCGCGGAAGGGAGGGGAGAGACCCAGTACTTC. It encodes CASAEGRGETQYF.

This clonotype was counted a few times. The gene calls are TRBV3-1 and TRBJ2-1; 9 positions agree with TRBD2. The CDR3 has 16 amino acids. Unmatched junction bases numbered 9, after V lost 3 bases and J lost 6 bases. CDR1 is LGHDT and CDR2 is YNNKEL in the germline V gene (reference sequence). Here the CDR3 reads CASSHAGTSISNEQFF. CDR3 DNA: TGTGCCAGCAGCCACGCCGGGACTAGCATCTCCAATGAGCAGTTCTTC.

The chain has TRBV12-3 or TRBV12-4 and TRBJ1-2; D unresolved. Trimming left V 6 bases short and J 6 bases short, with 20 bases between. CDR3 length equals 15 residues. CDR3 DNA sequence: TGTGCCAGCAGGGGATTTGACTTTATCTCCGATGGCTACACCTTC. Its protein product is CASRGFDFISDGYTF.

The CDR3 DNA follows: TGTGCCAGCAGTGAGGAAGGTTCCAATCAGCCCCAGCATTTT. Its protein is CASSEEGSNQPQHF. V usage is TRBV2 and J usage is TRBJ1-5; D unclear. CDR3 size: 14 residues. Trimming cost V 3 bases and J 3 bases, with 9 bases left between them. Germline V gene data show CDR1 as SNHLY and CDR2 as FYNNEI.

This clonotype was detected ten times or more. The V call is TRBV6-2 or TRBV6-3, the J call TRBJ1-1, with D unresolved. Trimming took 6 bases from V and 3 from J, leaving 8 bases between them. The CDR3 is made up of 12 amino acids. In germline, CDR1 is MNHEY, CDR2 SVGEGT. CDR3 region: CASSTTDTEAFF. The CDR3 region has the DNA TGTGCCAGCAGCACGACGGACACTGAAGCTTTCTTT.

Ten or more counts support this clonotype. The rearrangement joins TRBV24-1 to TRBJ2-1; the match to TRBD1 covers 9 bases. This CDR3 is built from 13 residues. Germline trimming cut 12 bases from V and 2 bases from J; bases unmatched to any gene: 4. Germline CDR1 KGHDR, CDR2 SFDVKD. CDR3 amino acids: CAAGTGPYNEQFF. The CDR3 DNA follows: TGTGCCGCCGGGACAGGGCCCTACAATGAGCAGTTCTTC.

This chain uses TRBV7-9 with TRBJ2-5, with a weak D call TRBD1 (5 bases). There are 15 residues in the CDR3. Germline lookup yields CDR1 SEHNR and CDR2 FQNEAQ (reference sequence). Deletions cut 3 bases from V and 0 bases from J, with 11 bases between. The CDR3: CASSLSDKYQETQYF. Here the CDR3 DNA reads TGTGCCAGCAGCTTGTCGGACAAATACCAAGAGACCCAGTACTTC.

This clonotype was counted a few times. The chain joins TRBV20-1 to TRBJ2-1; D not certain. V was trimmed by 3 bases and J by 10 bases, leaving 16 bases between them. CDR3 length equals 13 residues. Germline assignment: CDR1 DFQATT and CDR2 SNEGSKA (reference sequence). The CDR3 loop is CSARGSGEGEQFF. Written as DNA, the CDR3 is TGCAGTGCTAGGGGGTCAGGAGAAGGGGAGCAGTTCTTC.

This clonotype has just a few counts. The rearrangement joins TRBV30 to TRBJ2-5; D possibly corresponds to TRBD1 (5 bases). The germline CDR1 and CDR2 sequences are GTSNPN and SVGIG (reference sequence). The CDR3 consists of 13 residues. V was clipped by 6 bases and J by 2 bases, with 13 bases between them. This chain's CDR3 is CACGAGEQETQYF. DNA for the CDR3: TGTGCCTGTGGGGCAGGTGAACAAGAGACCCAGTACTTC.

This clonotype showed up many times. V usage is TRBV15 and J usage is TRBJ2-1, with unresolved D. Deletions cut 9 bases from V and 2 bases from J, with 5 bases between. The CDR3 has 11 residues. CDR1 is LNHNV and CDR2 is YYDKDF in the germline V gene (reference sequence). As DNA, the CDR3 is TGTGCCACTTTTGCCTACAATGAGCAGTTCTTC. Its translation is CATFAYNEQFF. The whole variable domain, remainder taken from reference TRBV15 and TRBJ2-1, is DAMVIQNPRYQVTQFGKPVTLSCSQTLNHNVMYWYQQKSSQAPKLLFHYYDKDFNNEADTPDNFQSRRPNTSFCFLDIRSPGLGDTAMYLCATFAYNEQFFGPGTRLTVL.

V usage is TRBV7-9 and J usage is TRBJ2-5; 7 bases agree with TRBD2. Germline V gene sequence: CDR1 SEHNR, CDR2 FQNEAQ (reference sequence). V shed 5 bases and J 4 bases; nucleotides not matched to a gene: 10. The CDR3 runs 15 residues. The CDR3 sequence is CASSPRVTSTETQYF. The CDR3, as DNA: TGTGCCAGCAGCCCTAGGGTGACTAGCACAGAGACCCAGTACTTC.

The chain combines TRBV5-1 with TRBJ2-1; D is possibly TRBD2 (6 bases). CDR3 size: 17 residues. Germline CDR1 is SGHRS and CDR2 is YFSETQ. The germline V and J ends were trimmed by 4 bases and 8 bases, with 25 bases remaining between them. CDR3 region: CASSQRAGTSGVYEQFF. The CDR3 coding sequence is TGCGCCAGCAGCCAGCGGGCGGGGACTTCCGGAGTCTATGAGCAGTTCTTC.

This clonotype was recorded at least ten times. The chain recombines TRBV7-9 with TRBJ2-3; possible D gene TRBD1, 6 bases. This CDR3 is 14 amino acids long. V was shortened by 0 bases and J by 8 bases, with 12 bases between the two germline ends. Germline CDR1 and CDR2: SEHNR and FQNEAQ (reference sequence). CDR3 sequence reads: CASSLAAGAGTQYF. The DNA of the CDR3 is TGTGCCAGCAGCTTAGCTGCAGGGGCTGGTACGCAGTATTTT.

Concerning this clonotype: Given a much more abundant clone one base away, this may be a read error. This chain connects TRBV7-2 to TRBJ2-7, with D uncertain. The germline CDR1 and CDR2 sequences are SGHTA and FQGNSA. V was pared by 5 bases and J by 7 bases, with 9 bases between. This CDR3 has 11 amino acids. The CDR3 loop reads CASSRGWEQYF. CDR3 sequence (DNA): TGTGCCAGCAGCCGTGGCTGGGAGCAGTACTTC.

This clonotype appeared many times. V gene TRBV20-1 combines with J gene TRBJ2-3; tentative D call: TRBD2 (5 bases). Trimming stripped 6 bases from V and 6 bases from J, with 10 bases between. The CDR3 has 11 amino acids. The germline V gene has CDR1 DFQATT and CDR2 SNEGSKA (reference sequence). The CDR3 region is CSARTGDTQYF. CDR3 DNA: TGCAGTGCGAGGACGGGGGATACGCAGTATTTT.

This clonotype was seen many times. V usage is TRBV12-3 or TRBV12-4 and J usage is TRBJ1-2, with a weak D call TRBD1 (5 bases). The V gene lost 7 bases and the J gene lost 1 base, with 13 bases spanning the gap. CDR3 size: 14 residues. CDR3 sequence reads: CASIWGRNNYGYTF. CDR3 nucleotides: TGTGCCAGCATCTGGGGCAGAAATAACTATGGCTACACCTTC.

With regard to this clonotype: Just one base apart from a much larger clone, this may be a read error. This sequence joins TRBV30 and TRBJ2-7, with D tentatively TRBD2 (5 bases). The V gene lost 0 bases and the J gene lost 6 bases, with 15 bases spanning the gap. The CDR3 spans 14 residues. Germline V lookup: CDR1 GTSNPN, CDR2 SVGIG (reference sequence). The CDR3 loop reads CAWSVRGSPVEQYF. CDR3 coding DNA: TGTGCCTGGAGTGTTCGCGGGTCACCGGTCGAGCAGTACTTC.

This clonotype appeared a few times. The V gene is TRBV6-1, the J gene TRBJ1-4; the match to TRBD1 covers 9 bases. The CDR3 runs 16 residues. CDR1 is MNHNS and CDR2 is SASEGT in the germline V gene. The ends lost 0 bases at V and 5 bases at J; junction bases unmatched: 4. The CDR3 bases are TGTGCCAGCAGTGAAGCGCCCGGGACAGGGAATGAAAAACTGTTTTTT. Its protein product is CASSEAPGTGNEKLFF.

This clonotype was seen more than once but under ten times. The chain couples TRBV18 to TRBJ1-1; 7 positions agree with TRBD1. There are 12 residues in the CDR3. CDR1 and CDR2 from the germline V gene are KGHSH and LQKENI. J gave up 6 bases and V 6 bases, and 4 bases lay outside the gene matches. This CDR3 is CASSRTGPEAFF. The CDR3 DNA reads TGTGCCAGCTCTCGGACAGGACCTGAAGCTTTCTTT.

This clonotype showed up just a few times. V usage is TRBV3-1 and J usage is TRBJ2-2; TRBD1 might be the D (5 bases). CDR1 is LGHDT and CDR2 is YNNKEL in the germline V gene (reference sequence). The CDR3 loop spans 16 amino acids. V gave up 0 bases and J gave up 1 base, with 9 bases separating them. CDR3 in amino acids: CASSQEAGRNTGELFF. For the CDR3, the DNA is TGTGCCAGCAGCCAAGAGGCAGGGCGGAACACCGGGGAGCTGTTTTTT.

This clonotype has ten or more counts. The chain combines TRBV2 with TRBJ2-2, with 8 bases matching TRBD2. This CDR3 is built from 14 residues. J gave up 4 bases and V 6 bases, and 4 bases lay outside the gene matches. CDR1 and CDR2 from the germline V gene are SNHLY and FYNNEI. As DNA, the CDR3 is TGTGCCAGCAGCTGGCTAGCGGGCACCGGGGAGCTGTTTTTT. Translated, it gives CASSWLAGTGELFF.

The chain uses TRBV12-3 or TRBV12-4 and TRBJ2-3; D ambiguous. V shed 5 bases and J shed 0 bases, with 18 bases lying between them. CDR3 length equals 17 residues. Written as DNA, the CDR3 is TGTGCCAGCAGTCTCCCCGCCCGAGCGATCAGCACAGATACGCAGTATTTT. Translating gives CASSLPARAISTDTQYF.

This clonotype has a count of ten or more. The chain has TRBV6-1 and TRBJ1-5; D not resolved. CDR3 length: 13 amino acids. V lost 7 bases and J lost 5, with 12 bases in between. Germline values: CDR1 MNHNS, CDR2 SASEGT. CDR3 residues: CASKGGRYQPQHF. For the CDR3, the DNA is TGTGCCAGCAAGGGAGGGAGATATCAGCCCCAGCATTTT.

With regard to this clonotype: One base away lies a much larger clone, so this may be a sequencing read error. The V gene is TRBV29-1, the J gene TRBJ1-1; D gene ambiguous. The germline gives CDR1 SQVTM, CDR2 ANQGSEA. This CDR3 comprises 12 residues. The DNA of the CDR3 is TGCGGCGTTGTGGGTCAATACACTGAAGCTTTCTTT. Translating gives CGVVGQYTEAFF.